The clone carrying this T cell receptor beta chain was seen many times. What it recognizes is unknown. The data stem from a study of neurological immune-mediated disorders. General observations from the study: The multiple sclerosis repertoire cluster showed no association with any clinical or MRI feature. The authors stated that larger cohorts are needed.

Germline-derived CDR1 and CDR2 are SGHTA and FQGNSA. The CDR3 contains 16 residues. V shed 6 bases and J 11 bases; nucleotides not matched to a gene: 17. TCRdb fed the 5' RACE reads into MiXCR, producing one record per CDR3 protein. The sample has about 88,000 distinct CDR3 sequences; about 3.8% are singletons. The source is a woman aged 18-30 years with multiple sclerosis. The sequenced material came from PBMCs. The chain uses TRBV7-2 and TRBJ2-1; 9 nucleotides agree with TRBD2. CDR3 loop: CASRKPGLASPGQQFF. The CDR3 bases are TGTGCCAGCAGGAAACCGGGACTAGCCTCCCCGGGGCAGCAGTTCTTC.